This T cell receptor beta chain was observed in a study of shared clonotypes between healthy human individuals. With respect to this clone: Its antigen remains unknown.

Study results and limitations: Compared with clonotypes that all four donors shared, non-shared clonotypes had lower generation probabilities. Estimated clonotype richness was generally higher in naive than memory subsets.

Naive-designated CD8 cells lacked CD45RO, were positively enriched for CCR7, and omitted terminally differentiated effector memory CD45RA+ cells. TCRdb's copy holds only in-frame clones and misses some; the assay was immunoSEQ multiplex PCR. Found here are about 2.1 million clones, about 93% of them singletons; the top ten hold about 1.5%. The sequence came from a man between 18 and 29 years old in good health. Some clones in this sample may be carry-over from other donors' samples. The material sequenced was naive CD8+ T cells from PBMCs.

CDR3 bases: TGTGCCAGCAGTGACCAGGGACTAGCGGGCTACCAAGAGACCCAGTACTTC. Translation gives CASSDQGLAGYQETQYF. The chain joins TRBV6-1 to TRBJ2-5; 12 bases map to TRBD2. Germline CDR1 and CDR2: MNHNS and SASEGT. The V gene end was trimmed by 3 bases and the J gene end by 0 bases; junction bases not matched to a gene: 5. This CDR3 spans 17 amino acids.